Listed below are T cell receptor beta chains from one sample, sequenced in a study of blood T cell repertoires in COVID-19. The table came from immunoSEQ multiplex PCR; TCRdb's copy has only in-frame clones and leaves some out. The sample yields approximately 38,000 clones, roughly 87% seen once. What was sequenced was peripheral blood. The receptors shown here come from a man in his 60s with COVID-19, enrolled during active disease. CDR3s include the opening cysteine and the closing phenylalanine or tryptophan. D genes are given only for firm matches. Clone size is given for some rows only: seen once, a few or many times, or a class if the clone is expanded.

clone_size j_call cdr3_length d_call v_call cdr3_aa cdr3_nt
NA TRBJ2-1 16 NA TRBV5-1 CASSLEGSGNYNEQFF TGCGCCAGCAGCTTGGAAGGTAGCGGCAACTACAATGAGCAGTTCTTC
NA TRBJ1-2 15 TRBD1 TRBV4-1 CASSQAFLTGNGYTF TGCGCCAGCAGCCAAGCCTTCTTGACAGGGAATGGCTACACCTTC
NA TRBJ1-1 10 NA TRBV6-4 CASISAEAFF TGTGCCAGCATCTCAGCTGAAGCTTTCTTT
once TRBJ2-7 13 TRBD2 TRBV2 CASKTSGGYEQYF TGTGCCAGCAAGACTAGCGGAGGCTACGAGCAGTACTTC
NA TRBJ2-1 11 NA TRBV6-6 CASSPRGEQFF TGTGCCAGCAGTCCCCGGGGTGAGCAGTTCTTC
NA TRBJ2-4 13 TRBD2 TRBV24-1 CATSEAGVSIQYF TGTGCCACCAGTGAAGCGGGGGTGAGCATTCAGTACTTC
NA TRBJ2-7 13 TRBD1 TRBV11-3 CASSRDRVSEQYF TGTGCCAGCAGCCGGGACAGGGTAAGCGAGCAGTACTTC
NA TRBJ1-2 16 TRBD1 TRBV4-2 CASSQDYGQGIGGYTF TGTGCCAGCAGCCAGGATTACGGACAGGGGATTGGTGGCTACACCTTC
NA TRBJ2-7 15 TRBD2 TRBV7-8 CASSLGLAGAYEQYF TGTGCCAGCAGCTTAGGACTAGCGGGAGCCTACGAGCAGTACTTC
NA TRBJ1-4 15 NA TRBV6-5 CASSPPGQSNEKLFF TGTGCCAGCAGCCCCCCTGGACAGAGTAATGAAAAACTGTTTTTT
NA TRBJ2-2 12 NA TRBV30 CAWTPTTGELFF TGTGCCTGGACCCCGACAACCGGGGAGCTGTTTTTT
NA TRBJ1-5 13 NA TRBV3-1/TRBV3-2 CASSPRGGQPQHF TGTGCCAGCAGCCCCCGGGGGGGTCAGCCCCAGCATTTT
NA TRBJ1-2 14 NA TRBV19 CASSSSDKNYGYTF TGTGCCAGTAGTTCTTCGGACAAGAACTATGGCTACACCTTC
NA TRBJ2-1 15 NA TRBV7-9 CASSPLLAFIGEQFF TGTGCCAGCAGCCCTCTCCTAGCTTTCATCGGGGAGCAGTTCTTC
once TRBJ2-7 15 NA TRBV18 CASSPPSRDNYEQYF TGTGCCAGCTCACCACCATCCAGGGACAACTACGAGCAGTACTTC
NA TRBJ2-5 13 NA TRBV6-2/TRBV6-3 CASSLQGRETQYF TGTGCCAGCAGCCTACAGGGCCGGGAGACCCAGTACTTC
NA TRBJ2-1 15 TRBD2 TRBV10-3 CATGPGLAGGNEQFF TGTGCCACGGGGCCGGGACTAGCGGGAGGGAATGAGCAGTTCTTC
NA TRBJ2-3 15 NA TRBV18 CASSPQGPGSDTQYF TGTGCCAGCTCACCACAGGGCCCGGGGTCAGATACGCAGTATTTT
NA TRBJ1-6 15 NA TRBV30 CAWSVPSGGNSPLHF TGTGCCTGGAGTGTACCCTCGGGTGGGAATTCACCCCTCCACTTT
NA TRBJ2-7 20 TRBD2 TRBV7-8 CASSPGTSGRGQMRDYEQYF TGTGCCAGCAGCCCAGGGACTAGCGGGAGGGGGCAAATGAGAGACTACGAGCAGTACTTC
NA TRBJ2-7 16 TRBD1 TRBV15 CATSREMGAGGDEQYF TGTGCCACCAGCAGAGAGATGGGGGCAGGGGGCGACGAGCAGTACTTC
NA TRBJ2-7 17 TRBD2 TRBV4-1 CASSQDPRTSGNCEQYF TGCGCCAGCAGCCAAGATCCCCGGACTAGCGGGAATTGCGAGCAGTACTTC
NA TRBJ2-2 15 NA TRBV4-1 CASSPHRGATGELFF TGCGCCAGCAGCCCACATCGGGGGGCCACCGGGGAGCTGTTTTTT
NA TRBJ1-3 15 NA TRBV6-1 CASSDEFGQLNTIYF TGTGCCAGCAGTGACGAGTTTGGGCAGTTAAACACCATATATTTT